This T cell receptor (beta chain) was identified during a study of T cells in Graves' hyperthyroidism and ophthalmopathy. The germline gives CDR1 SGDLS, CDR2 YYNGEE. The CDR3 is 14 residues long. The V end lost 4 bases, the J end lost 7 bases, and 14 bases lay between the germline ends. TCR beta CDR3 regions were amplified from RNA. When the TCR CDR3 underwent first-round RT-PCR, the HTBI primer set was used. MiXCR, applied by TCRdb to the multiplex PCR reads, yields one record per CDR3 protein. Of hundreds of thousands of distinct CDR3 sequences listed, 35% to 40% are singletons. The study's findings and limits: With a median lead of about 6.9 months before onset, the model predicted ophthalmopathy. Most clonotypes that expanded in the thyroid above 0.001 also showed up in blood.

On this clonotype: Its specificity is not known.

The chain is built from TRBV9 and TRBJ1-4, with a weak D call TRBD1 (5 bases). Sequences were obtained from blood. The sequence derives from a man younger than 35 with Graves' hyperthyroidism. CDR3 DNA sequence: TGTGCCAGCAGCCAAGGGGCAGGAAGTGAAAAACTGTTTTTT. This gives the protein CASSQGAGSEKLFF. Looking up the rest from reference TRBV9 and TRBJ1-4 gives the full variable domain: DSGVTQTPKHLITATGQRVTLRCSPRSGDLSVYWYQQSLDQGLQFLIQYYNGEERAKGNILERFSAQQFPDLHSELNLSSLELGDSALYFCASSQGAGSEKLFFGSGTQLSVL.